The 14 T cell receptor beta chains listed next were all sequenced from one sample in a study of Graves' ophthalmopathy and Graves' hyperthyroidism. RNA transcripts were the template, and TCR beta CDR3 regions were amplified from them. The first-round RT-PCR employed HTBI primers together with the Qiagen OneStep RT-PCR kit. A multiplex PCR was then performed as the second round. TCRdb fed the multiplex PCR reads into MiXCR, producing one record per CDR3 protein. The top ten hold 6% to 8% of the sample, which has 20,000 to 25,000 distinct CDR3 sequences, approximately 48% seen once. The source material was peripheral blood. Receptors were obtained from an adult woman with stable Graves' hyperthyroidism.

The rearrangement links TRBV19 to TRBJ2-7; 7 positions agree with TRBD2. The CDR3 is 18 residues long. The germline V gene has CDR1 LNHDA and CDR2 SQIVND (reference sequence). CDR3 sequence reads: CASFLVGSGSFGVHEQYF. In DNA, the CDR3 is TGTGCTAGCTTTTTAGTGGGTAGCGGGTCATTTGGAGTCCACGAGCAGTACTTC.

Concerning this clonotype itself: This sequence may be a read error, since a much larger clone differs from it by one base. J is TRBJ2-2 and V is TRBV27; TRBD1 aligns across 12 bases. This CDR3 region has 18 residues. Germline V gene sequence: CDR1 MNHEY, CDR2 SMNVEV (reference sequence). The CDR3 region has the DNA TGTGCCAGCAGCCCGGGACAGGGGGCGTGGGGTGGCACCGGGGAGCTGCTTTTT. This codes for CASSPGQGAWGGTGELLF.

This clonotype was counted ten times or more. The chain recombines TRBV5-6 with TRBJ2-1; D gene ambiguous. The CDR3 sequence is 13 residues long. Germline CDR1 SGHDT, CDR2 YYEEEE. Trimming shortened V by 0 bases and J by 5 bases, and 6 bases separated the two germline ends. CDR3 coding DNA: TGTGCCAGCAGCTTGGTTCGGAACAATGAGCAGTTCTTC. Translating gives CASSLVRNNEQFF.

The chain couples TRBV7-7 to TRBJ2-3; a possible D gene is TRBD1 (6 bases). Looked up from germline, CDR1 is SSHAT and CDR2 is FNYEAQ (reference sequence). This CDR3 is built from 14 residues. The V gene lost 0 bases and the J gene lost 11 bases, with 15 bases spanning the gap. Here the CDR3 DNA reads TGTGCCAGCAGCTTAGCGGGGGCCTACAATGAGCAGTATTTT. This gives the protein CASSLAGAYNEQYF.

This clonotype was detected a few times. This chain uses TRBV5-1 with TRBJ1-1, with TRBD1 identical over 7 bases. Germline V gene data show CDR1 as SGHRS and CDR2 as YFSETQ. This CDR3 region has 12 residues. The trim removed 4 bases at V and 8 bases at J, leaving 5 bases unmatched. CDR3 nucleotides: TGCGCCAGCAGCCCTGAGACAGGGGAAGCTTTCTTT. This codes for CASSPETGEAFF.

This clonotype occurred a few times. The rearrangement joins TRBV10-3 to TRBJ1-3; D unclear. Germline V gene lookup returns CDR1 ENHRY and CDR2 SYGVKD. V lost 0 bases and J lost 4, with 10 bases in between. This CDR3 comprises 15 residues. CDR3 nucleotide sequence: TGTGCCATCAGTGAGTCATTAGGGTCCGGAAACACCATATATTTT. Amino acid sequence: CAISESLGSGNTIYF.

As for this clonotype: Lacking the conserved final phenylalanine or tryptophan, this CDR3 likely reflects a read error. No DNA is shown, since the ends of the CDR3 on it are uncertain; the CDR3 is the one TCRdb lists. This chain connects TRBV7-3 to TRBJ2-1; the D segment call TRBD1 is taken from the table without a DNA check. Germline V CDR1 and CDR2: SGHTA, FQGTGA. The CDR3 length is 15 residues, termini included. The CDR3 loop is CASSLGPGPLDKRFL.

This chain links TRBV14 with TRBJ2-3; D is uncertain. Per germline, CDR1 SGHDN and CDR2 FVKESK. V gave up 2 bases and J gave up 1 base, with 7 bases separating them. The CDR3 length is 14 residues. The CDR3 region has the DNA TGTGCCAGCAGCCAATGGGCCCGCACAGATACGCAGTATTTT. Its protein is CASSQWARTDTQYF.

V gene TRBV12-3 or TRBV12-4 combines with J gene TRBJ1-2; TRBD1 is a possible D gene (5 bases). The CDR3 length is 13 residues. Between the trimmed V and J ends, which lost 4 bases and 2 bases, there was a span of 8 bases. The DNA for the CDR3 is TGTGCCAGCAGTTCCGGGACCAACTATGGCTACACCTTC. Its translation is CASSSGTNYGYTF.

The chain joins TRBV6-4 to TRBJ2-6, with 14 positions matching TRBD2. This CDR3 comprises 16 residues. In germline, CDR1 is MRHNA, CDR2 SNTAGT. V was pared by 8 bases and J by 3 bases, with 3 bases of the junction left unmatched. For the CDR3, the DNA is TGTGCCAGCCCCGGGACTAGCGGGAGTGGGGCCAACGTCCTGACTTTC. This gives the protein CASPGTSGSGANVLTF.

There are many counts of this clonotype. The V and J genes are TRBV28 and TRBJ2-7; weak D call: TRBD1 (5 bases). The V gene lost 2 bases and the J gene lost 8 bases, with 10 bases spanning the gap. Germline-derived CDR1 and CDR2 are MDHEN and SYDVKM. CDR3 length equals 12 residues. CDR3 nucleotides: TGTGCCAGCAGTTTAGTGGCAGGGCAGCAGTACTTC. This sequence encodes CASSLVAGQQYF.

This clonotype is medium-sized by share. This chain uses TRBV7-9 with TRBJ1-6; weak D call: TRBD1 (5 bases). The V and J ends lost 4 bases and 2 bases respectively, with 15 bases between them. From germline, CDR1 is SEHNR and CDR2 FQNEAQ (reference sequence). The CDR3 runs 17 residues. Here the CDR3 reads CASSWDSGGAYNSPLHF. The CDR3, as DNA: TGTGCCAGCAGCTGGGACTCCGGAGGCGCCTATAATTCACCCCTCCACTTT.

This clonotype was seen at least ten times. The V call is TRBV6-5, the J call TRBJ2-1; D is perhaps TRBD1 (6 bases). Deletions cut 7 bases from V and 6 bases from J, with 16 bases between. The CDR3 is 14 residues long. The germline CDR1 and CDR2 sequences are MNHEY and SVGAGI. CDR3 residues: CASKTGMGANEQFF. The CDR3 DNA sequence: TGTGCCAGCAAAACAGGGATGGGGGCCAATGAGCAGTTCTTC.

The rearrangement links TRBV29-1 to TRBJ1-4; the match to TRBD1 covers 8 bases. This CDR3 is built from 14 residues. CDR1 is SQVTM and CDR2 is ANQGSEA in the germline V gene. The junction had 20 bases not matched to a gene; V was cut back by 6 bases and J by 17 bases. CDR3 sequence: CSVGTGGTNENFFF. The CDR3 DNA reads as TGCAGCGTGGGGACAGGTGGGACTAATGAAAATTTTTTTTTT.